This entry describes one TCR beta chain. Other DNA variants within this sample encode the same CDR3. The data were taken from a study of blood T cell repertoires in COVID-19. Whole-study context: Sample material is recorded as cDNA or gDNA derived from T cells, B-cell-depleted T cells, or PBMCs.

Per the original methods: Nucleated cell counts were estimated from reference gene primer amplification. Generated by immunoSEQ multiplex PCR, the TCRdb table keeps only in-frame clones and is missing some. V, J and clone size are those of that table, while D and trimming were read from the DNA. Among about 200,000 clones listed, approximately 87% were seen once. The sequenced material came from peripheral blood. The sequence derives from an older woman with acute or convalescent COVID-19.

CDR3 DNA sequence: TGCGCCAGCAGCGGACAGGGTGGGAACACTGAAGCTTTCTTT. Translation gives CASSGQGGNTEAFF. V usage is TRBV5-1 and J usage is TRBJ1-1; 8 nucleotides line up with TRBD1. Losses at the gene ends were 4 bases for V and 1 base for J; bases not matched to a gene: 3. Germline CDR1 SGHRS, CDR2 YFSETQ. There are 14 residues in the CDR3.